This T cell receptor (beta chain) was identified during a study of spatial heterogeneity in lung cancer. The time point here: blood at routine non-recurrence follow-up after resection. In each case, whole RNA from tumor, nontumor lung or frozen PBMC was sequenced unsorted. CDR1 and CDR2 from the germline V gene are LGHDT and YNNKEL (reference sequence). The V gene lost 0 bases and the J gene lost 1 base, with 10 bases spanning the gap. The CDR3 covers 17 residues. With regard to this clonotype: Its matching antigen is unknown.

The study, taken as a whole, reports: Detection of ubiquitous tumor TCRs in blood was higher at resection than follow-up.

A unique molecular identifier was carried by every single TCR cDNA molecule. TCRdb reprocessed the 5' RACE reads with MiXCR, giving one entry per CDR3 protein. The sample includes around 30,000 distinct CDR3 sequences, around 6% seen only once; the top ten take approximately 20%. The receptor was isolated from a male donor with early-stage non-small cell lung cancer. This specimen was PBMCs, taken at follow-up. The rearrangement uses TRBV3-1 and TRBJ2-6; possibly TRBD2 for D (5 bases). The CDR3 loop is CASSQDQRGSGANVLTF. The CDR3 DNA is TGTGCCAGCAGCCAAGATCAACGGGGTTCTGGGGCCAACGTCCTGACTTTC.